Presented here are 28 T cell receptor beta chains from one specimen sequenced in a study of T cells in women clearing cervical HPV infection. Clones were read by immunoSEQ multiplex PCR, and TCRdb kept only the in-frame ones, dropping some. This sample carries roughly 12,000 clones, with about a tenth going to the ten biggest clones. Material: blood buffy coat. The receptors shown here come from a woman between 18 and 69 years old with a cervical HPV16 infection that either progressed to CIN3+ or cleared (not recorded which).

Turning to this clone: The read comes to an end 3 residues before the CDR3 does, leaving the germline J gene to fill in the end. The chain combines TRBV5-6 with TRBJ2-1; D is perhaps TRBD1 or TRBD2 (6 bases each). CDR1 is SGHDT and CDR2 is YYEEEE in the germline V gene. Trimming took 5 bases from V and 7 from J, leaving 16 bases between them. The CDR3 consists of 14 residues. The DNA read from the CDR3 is TGTGCCAGCAGACAATTGACAGGAGGGAATGAG. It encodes CASRQLTGGNE. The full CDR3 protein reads CASRQLTGGNEQFF.

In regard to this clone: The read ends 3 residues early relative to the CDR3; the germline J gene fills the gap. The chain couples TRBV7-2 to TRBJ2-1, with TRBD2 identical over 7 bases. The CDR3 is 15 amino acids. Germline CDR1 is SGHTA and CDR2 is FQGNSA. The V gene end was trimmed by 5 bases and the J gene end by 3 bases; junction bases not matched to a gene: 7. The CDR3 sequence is CASSPQVAGYNEQFF. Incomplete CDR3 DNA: TGTGCCAGCAGCCCTCAGGTAGCGGGCTACAATGAG.

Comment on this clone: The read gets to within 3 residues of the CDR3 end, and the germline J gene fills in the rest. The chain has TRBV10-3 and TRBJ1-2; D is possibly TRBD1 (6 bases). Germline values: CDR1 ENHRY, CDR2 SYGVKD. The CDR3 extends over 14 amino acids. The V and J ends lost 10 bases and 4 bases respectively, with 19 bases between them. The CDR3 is CATSPSGGPYGYTF. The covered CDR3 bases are TGTGCCACCTCCCCATCGGGGGGCCCCTATGGC.

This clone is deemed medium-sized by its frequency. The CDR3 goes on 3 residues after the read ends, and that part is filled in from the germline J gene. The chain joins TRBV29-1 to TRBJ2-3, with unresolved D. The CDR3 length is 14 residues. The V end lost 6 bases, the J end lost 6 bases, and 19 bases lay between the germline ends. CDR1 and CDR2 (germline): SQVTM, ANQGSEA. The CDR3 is CSVQKGNGMDTQYF. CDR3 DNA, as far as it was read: TGCAGCGTCCAAAAGGGTAATGGAATGGATACG.

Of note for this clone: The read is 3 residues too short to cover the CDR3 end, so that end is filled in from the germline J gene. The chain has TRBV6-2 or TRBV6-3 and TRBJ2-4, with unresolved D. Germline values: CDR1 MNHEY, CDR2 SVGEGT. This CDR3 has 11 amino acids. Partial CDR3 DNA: TGTGCCAGCAGTTACAACTATGGT. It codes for CASSYNYG. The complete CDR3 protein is CASSYNYGQYF.

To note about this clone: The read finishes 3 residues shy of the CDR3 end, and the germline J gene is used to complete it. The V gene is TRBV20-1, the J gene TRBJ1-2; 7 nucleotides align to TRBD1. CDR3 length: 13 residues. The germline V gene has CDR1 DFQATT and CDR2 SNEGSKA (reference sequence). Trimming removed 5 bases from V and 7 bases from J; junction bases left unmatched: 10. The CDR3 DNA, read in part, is TGCAGTGCTCGGGACAGCCCTACTGGTGGC. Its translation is CSARDSPTGG. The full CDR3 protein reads CSARDSPTGGYTF.

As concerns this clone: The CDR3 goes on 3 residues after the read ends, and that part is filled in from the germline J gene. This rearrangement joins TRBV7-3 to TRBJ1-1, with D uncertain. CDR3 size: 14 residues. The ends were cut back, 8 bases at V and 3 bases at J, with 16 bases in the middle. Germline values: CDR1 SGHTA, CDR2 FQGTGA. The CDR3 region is CASRPGPGDTEAFF. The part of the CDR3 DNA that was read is TGTGCCAGCCGCCCAGGACCCGGGGACACTGAA.

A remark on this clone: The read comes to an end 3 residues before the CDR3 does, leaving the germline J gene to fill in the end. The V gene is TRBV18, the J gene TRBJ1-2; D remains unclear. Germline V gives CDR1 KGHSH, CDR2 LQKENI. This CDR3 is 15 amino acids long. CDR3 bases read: TGTGCCAGCTCACCCTATCGGGGAGTCCTCTACGAC. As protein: CASSPYRGVLYD. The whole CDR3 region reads CASSPYRGVLYDYTF.

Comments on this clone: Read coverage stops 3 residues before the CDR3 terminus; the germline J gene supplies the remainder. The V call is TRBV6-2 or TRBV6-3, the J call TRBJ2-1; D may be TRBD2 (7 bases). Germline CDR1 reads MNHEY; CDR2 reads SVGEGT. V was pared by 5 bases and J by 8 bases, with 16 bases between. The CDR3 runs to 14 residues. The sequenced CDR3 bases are TGTGCCAGCAGTGAGGGGGGGGCCGGGGATGAG. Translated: CASSEGGAGDE. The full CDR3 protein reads CASSEGGAGDEQFF.

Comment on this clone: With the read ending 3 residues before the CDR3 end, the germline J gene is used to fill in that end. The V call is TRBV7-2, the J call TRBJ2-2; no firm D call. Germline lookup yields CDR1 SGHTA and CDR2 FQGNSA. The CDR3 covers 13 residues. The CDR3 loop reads CASSFSYNSPLFF. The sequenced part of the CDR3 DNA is TGTGCCAGCAGCTTCAGTTATAATTCACCG.

The CDR3 loop reads CASSPGLAGYEQFF. The DNA read from the CDR3 is TGTGCCAGCAGCCCGGGACTAGCGGGGTATGAG. V usage is TRBV7-9 and J usage is TRBJ2-1; 13 bases align to TRBD2. The DNA ends 3 residues before the CDR3 does, and the rest of the CDR3 is filled in from the germline J gene. J gave up 8 bases and V 5 bases, and 3 bases lay outside the gene matches. The CDR3 is 14 amino acids. From germline, CDR1 is SEHNR and CDR2 FQNEAQ (reference sequence). The full variable domain, its missing parts supplied by reference TRBV7-9 and TRBJ2-1, is DTGVSQNPRHKITKRGQNVTFRCDPISEHNRLYWYRQTLGQGPEFLTYFQNEAQLEKSRLLSDRFSAERPKGSFSTLEIQRTEQGDSAMYLCASSPGLAGYEQFFGPGTRLTVL.

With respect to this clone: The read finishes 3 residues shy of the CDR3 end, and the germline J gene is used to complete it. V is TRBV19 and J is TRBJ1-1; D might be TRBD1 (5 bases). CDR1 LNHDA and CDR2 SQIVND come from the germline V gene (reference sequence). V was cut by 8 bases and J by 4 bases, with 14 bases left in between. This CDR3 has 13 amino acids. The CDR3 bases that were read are TGTGCCAGTGATCCAGGGATTGGCACTGAA. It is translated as CASDPGIGTE. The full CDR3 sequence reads CASDPGIGTEAFF.

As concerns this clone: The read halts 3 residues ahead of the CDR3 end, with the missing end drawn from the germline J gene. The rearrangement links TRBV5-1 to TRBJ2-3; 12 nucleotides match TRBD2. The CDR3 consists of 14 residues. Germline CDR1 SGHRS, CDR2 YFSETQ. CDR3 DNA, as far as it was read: TGCGCCAGTAAACTAGCGGGGGGAGATGAGACG. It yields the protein CASKLAGGDET. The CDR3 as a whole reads CASKLAGGDETQYF.

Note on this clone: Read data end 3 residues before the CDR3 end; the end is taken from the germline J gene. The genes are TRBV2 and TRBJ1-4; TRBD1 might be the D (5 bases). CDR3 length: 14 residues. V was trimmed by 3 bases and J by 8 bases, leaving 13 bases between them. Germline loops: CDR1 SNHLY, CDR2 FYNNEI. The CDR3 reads CASSEKGLVEKLFF. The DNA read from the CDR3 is TGTGCCAGCAGTGAGAAGGGGTTGGTAGAAAAA.

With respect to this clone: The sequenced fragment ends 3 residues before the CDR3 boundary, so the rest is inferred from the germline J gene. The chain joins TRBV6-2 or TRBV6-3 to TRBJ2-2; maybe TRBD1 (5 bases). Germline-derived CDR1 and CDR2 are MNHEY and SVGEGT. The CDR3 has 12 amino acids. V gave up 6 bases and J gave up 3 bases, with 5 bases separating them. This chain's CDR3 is CASRGDTGELFF. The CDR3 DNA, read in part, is TGTGCCAGCAGAGGGGACACCGGGGAG.

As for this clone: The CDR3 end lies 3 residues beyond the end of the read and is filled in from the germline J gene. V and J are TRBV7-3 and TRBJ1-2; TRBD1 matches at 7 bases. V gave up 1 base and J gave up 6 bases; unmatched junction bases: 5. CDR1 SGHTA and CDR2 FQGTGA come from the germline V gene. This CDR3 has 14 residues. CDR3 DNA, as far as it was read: TGTGCCAGCAGCTTAATAAGACAGGGTGATGGC. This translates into CASSLIRQGDG. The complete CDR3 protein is CASSLIRQGDGYTF.

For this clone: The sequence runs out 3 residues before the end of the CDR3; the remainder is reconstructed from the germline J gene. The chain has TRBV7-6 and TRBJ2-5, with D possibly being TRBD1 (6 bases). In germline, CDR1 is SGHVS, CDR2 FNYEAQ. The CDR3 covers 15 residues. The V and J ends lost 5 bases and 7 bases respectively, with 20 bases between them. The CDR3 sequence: CASSPPAGELGTQYF. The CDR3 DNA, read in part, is TGTGCCAGCAGCCCCCCGGCAGGGGAGTTAGGGACC.

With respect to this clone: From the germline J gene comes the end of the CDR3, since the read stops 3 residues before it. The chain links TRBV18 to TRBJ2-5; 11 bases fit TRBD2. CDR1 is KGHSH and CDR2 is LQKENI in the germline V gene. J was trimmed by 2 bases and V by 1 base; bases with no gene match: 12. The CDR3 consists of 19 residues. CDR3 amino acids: CASSPRGLAGGNPQETQYF. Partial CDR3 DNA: TGTGCCAGCTCACCACGGGGATTAGCGGGGGGGAACCCGCAAGAGACC.

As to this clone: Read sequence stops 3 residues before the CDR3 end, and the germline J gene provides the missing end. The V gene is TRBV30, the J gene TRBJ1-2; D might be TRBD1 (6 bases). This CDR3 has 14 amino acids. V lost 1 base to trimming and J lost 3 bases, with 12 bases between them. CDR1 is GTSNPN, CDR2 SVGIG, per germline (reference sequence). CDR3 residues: CAWSEGGGYYGYTF. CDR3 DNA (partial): TGTGCCTGGAGTGAGGGAGGGGGATACTATGGC.

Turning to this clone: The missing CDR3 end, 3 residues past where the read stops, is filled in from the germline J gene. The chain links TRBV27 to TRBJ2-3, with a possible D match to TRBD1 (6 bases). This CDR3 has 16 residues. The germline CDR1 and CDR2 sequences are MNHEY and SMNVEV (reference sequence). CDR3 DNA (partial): TGTGCCAGCAGTCCACAGGGTAGTACCCTCCAAGAGACG. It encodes CASSPQGSTLQET. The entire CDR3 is CASSPQGSTLQETQYF.

CDR3 loop: CASSEAVTSGPGKTQYF. The CDR3 DNA, read in part, is TGTGCCAGCAGTGAAGCGGTCACTAGCGGGCCCGGAAAGACC. The chain combines TRBV2 with TRBJ2-5, with 9 bases identical to TRBD2. The read finishes 3 residues shy of the CDR3 end, and the germline J gene is used to complete it. With V trimmed by 0 bases and J by 6 bases, 11 bases remained unmatched. The CDR3 covers 17 residues. From germline, CDR1 is SNHLY and CDR2 FYNNEI.

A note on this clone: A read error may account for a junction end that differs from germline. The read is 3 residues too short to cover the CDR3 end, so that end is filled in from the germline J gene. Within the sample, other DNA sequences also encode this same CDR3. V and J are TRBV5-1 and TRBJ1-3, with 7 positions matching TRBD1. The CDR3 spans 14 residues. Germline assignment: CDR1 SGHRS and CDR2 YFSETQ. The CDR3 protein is CASSQGQAGNTIYF. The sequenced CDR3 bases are TGCGCCAGCAGCCAAGGACAGGCGGGAAACACG. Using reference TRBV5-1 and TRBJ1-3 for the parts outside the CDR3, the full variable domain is KAGVTQTPRYLIKTRGQQVTLSCSPISGHRSVSWYQQTPGQGLQFLFEYFSETQRNKGNFPGRFSGRQFSNSRSEMNVSTLELGDSALYLCASSQGQAGNTIYFGEGSWLTVV.

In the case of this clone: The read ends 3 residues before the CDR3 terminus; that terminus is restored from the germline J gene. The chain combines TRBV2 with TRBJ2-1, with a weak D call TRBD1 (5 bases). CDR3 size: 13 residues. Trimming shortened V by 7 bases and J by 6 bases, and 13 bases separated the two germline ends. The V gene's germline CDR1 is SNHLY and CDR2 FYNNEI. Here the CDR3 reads CASNQGLSNEQFF. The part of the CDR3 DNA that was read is TGTGCCAGCAATCAGGGTTTATCCAATGAG.

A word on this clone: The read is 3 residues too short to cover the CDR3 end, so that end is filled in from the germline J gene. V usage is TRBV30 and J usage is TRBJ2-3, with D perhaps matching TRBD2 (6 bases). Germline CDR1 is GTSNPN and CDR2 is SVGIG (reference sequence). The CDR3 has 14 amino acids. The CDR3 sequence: CAWSSQSGQETQYF. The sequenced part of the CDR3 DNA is TGTGCCTGGAGTAGCCAGAGCGGGCAAGAGACG.

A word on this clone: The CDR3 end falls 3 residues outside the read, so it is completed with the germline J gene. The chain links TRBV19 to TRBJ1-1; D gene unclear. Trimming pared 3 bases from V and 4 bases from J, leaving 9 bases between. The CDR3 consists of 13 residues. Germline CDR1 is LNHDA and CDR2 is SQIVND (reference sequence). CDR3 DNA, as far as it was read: TGTGCCAGTAGTATGAAGGGTGGCACTGAA. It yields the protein CASSMKGGTE. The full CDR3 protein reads CASSMKGGTEAFF. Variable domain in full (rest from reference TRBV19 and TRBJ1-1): DGGITQSPKYLFRKEGQNVTLSCEQNLNHDAMYWYRQDPGQGLRLIYYSQIVNDFQKGDIAEGYSVSREKKESFPLTVTSAQKNPTAFYLCASSMKGGTEAFFGQGTRLTVV.

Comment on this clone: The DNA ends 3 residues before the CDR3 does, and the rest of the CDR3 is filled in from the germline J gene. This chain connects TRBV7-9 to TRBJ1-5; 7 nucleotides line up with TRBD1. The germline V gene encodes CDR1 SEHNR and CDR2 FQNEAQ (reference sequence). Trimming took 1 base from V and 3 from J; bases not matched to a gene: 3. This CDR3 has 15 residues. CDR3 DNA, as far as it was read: TGTGCCAGCAGCTTAGGCGGGACAGCCAATCAGCCC. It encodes CASSLGGTANQP. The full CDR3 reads CASSLGGTANQPQHF.

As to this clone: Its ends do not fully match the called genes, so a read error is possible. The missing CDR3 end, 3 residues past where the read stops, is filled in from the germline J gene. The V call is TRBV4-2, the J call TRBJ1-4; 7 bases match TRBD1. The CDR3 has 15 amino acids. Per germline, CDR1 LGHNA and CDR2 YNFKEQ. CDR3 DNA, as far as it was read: TGCGCCAGCAGCCAGGACCGAGACAGGGCTGAAAAA. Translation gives CASSQDRDRAEK. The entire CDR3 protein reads CASSQDRDRAEKLFF.

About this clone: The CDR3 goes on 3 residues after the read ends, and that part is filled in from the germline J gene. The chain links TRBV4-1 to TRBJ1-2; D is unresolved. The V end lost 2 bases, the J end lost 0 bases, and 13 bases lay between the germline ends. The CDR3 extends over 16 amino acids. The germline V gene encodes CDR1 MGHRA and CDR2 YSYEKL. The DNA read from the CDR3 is TGCGCCAGCAGCCAATTTCCGGCAGGCTCTAACTATGGC. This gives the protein CASSQFPAGSNYG. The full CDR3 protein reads CASSQFPAGSNYGYTF.